The subject of this entry is one T cell receptor beta chain. What this receptor recognizes is not known. Per-base quality was not reported, and no clone a single base away is much larger than it. The data were obtained in a study of control samples from healthy donors and cancer patients (dated by TCRdb to the early 2020s). Ends trimmed: V by 6 bases, J by 6 bases; bases unmatched to a gene: 2. Inclusive of the bounding cysteine and phenylalanine, the CDR3 is 12 residues long. Only the CDR3 DNA is retained, 36 bases long and in frame from the first base. The germline V gene supplies CDR1 ENHRY and CDR2 SYGVKD. To prepare the library, the immunoSEQ multiplex PCR assay was applied. TCRdb provides this immuneACCESS table in a form limited to in-frame rearrangements. Some clones are lacking; in checked studies, under half of them reflect an unresolved V gene, and why the rest are absent is not known. Present in this sample are tens of thousands of clones, 93% of which were seen just once. Clones ranked in the top ten supply 23% of the sample.

The chain is assembled from TRBV10-3 and TRBJ2-7, with TRBD1 identical over 10 junction bases. The sequenced material came from PBMCs. The source of this sequence is a woman between 50 and 59 years old with head and neck cancer. The encoded CDR3 is CAIRTGGGEQYF. The DNA is TGTGCCATCAGGACAGGGGGCGGCGAGCAGTACTTC.